The 20 T cell receptor beta chains below all came from one sample that was sequenced in a study of shared clonotypes between healthy human individuals. Assay: immunoSEQ multiplex PCR; the TCRdb copy retains only in-frame clones and omits some. Among around 700,000 clones listed, roughly 78% were seen once. Material: memory CD4+ T cells sorted from blood. The subset is: CD45RA-negative fraction. Receptor source: a woman younger than 45 in good health.

The V and J genes are TRBV25-1 and TRBJ1-4; D is uncertain. This CDR3 has 16 residues. V lost 4 bases and J 2 bases, leaving 14 bases between the germline ends. Germline V gene data show CDR1 as MGHDK and CDR2 as SYGVNS. This chain's CDR3 is CASSAPRGVTNEKLFF. CDR3 nucleotide sequence: TGTGCCAGCAGTGCCCCCCGTGGGGTCACTAATGAAAAACTGTTTTTT.

This chain joins TRBV7-2 and TRBJ2-7, with D unresolved. The V end lost 5 bases, the J end lost 6 bases, and 17 bases lay between the germline ends. CDR1 is SGHTA, CDR2 FQGNSA, per germline. The CDR3 runs 14 residues. The CDR3 DNA sequence: TGTGCCAGCAGCCCGGGCCCCGCGTTCGGCGAGCAGTACTTC. Amino acids: CASSPGPAFGEQYF.

The gene calls are TRBV4-1 and TRBJ1-2; D is unclear. CDR1 is MGHRA, CDR2 YSYEKL, per germline. V was pared by 1 base and J by 4 bases, with 16 bases between. The CDR3 totals 16 residues. The CDR3 DNA reads TGCGCCAGCAGCCAAGGGGGTCCGGGAGGGAGCTATGGCTACACCTTC. Translating it yields CASSQGGPGGSYGYTF.

The chain links TRBV5-1 to TRBJ2-2; D tentatively fits TRBD1 or TRBD2 (5 bases each). V lost 6 bases to trimming and J lost 2 bases, with 11 bases between them. The CDR3 runs to 14 residues. Germline V gene lookup returns CDR1 SGHRS and CDR2 YFSETQ. Here the CDR3 DNA reads TGCGCCAGCATTCCCGGGACCAACACCGGGGAGCTGTTTTTT. Its protein product is CASIPGTNTGELFF.

This clone is a singleton in its sample. The V call is TRBV2, the J call TRBJ2-1, with D possibly TRBD2 on 6 matching bases. The CDR3 totals 15 residues. V was cut by 6 bases and J by 4 bases, with 16 bases left in between. Germline V CDR1 and CDR2: SNHLY, FYNNEI. For the CDR3, the DNA is TGTGCCAGCAGACTAAATCCTGGGGGGTACAATGAGCAGTTCTTC. This gives the protein CASRLNPGGYNEQFF.

V gene TRBV28 combines with J gene TRBJ2-3; TRBD1 is a possible D gene (6 bases). The CDR3 loop spans 16 amino acids. V was trimmed by 4 bases and J by 0 bases, leaving 14 bases between them. Per germline, CDR1 MDHEN and CDR2 SYDVKM. The CDR3, as DNA: TGTGCCAGCAGTTACCACAGGGCGCCAAGCACAGATACGCAGTATTTT. Translating gives CASSYHRAPSTDTQYF.

A few counts support this clone. This chain connects TRBV11-2 to TRBJ1-2; D not certain. Trimming took off 4 bases at V and 2 bases at J, with 11 bases between the two ends. This CDR3 spans 14 amino acids. CDR1 is SGHAT and CDR2 is FQNNGV in the germline V gene. The CDR3 nucleotides are TGTGCCAGCAGCTCCCCCGGAGGGAACTATGGCTACACCTTC. Protein: CASSSPGGNYGYTF.

This chain links TRBV7-3 with TRBJ2-5; D unresolved. V gave up 6 bases and J gave up 4 bases, with 12 bases separating them. Germline loops: CDR1 SGHTA, CDR2 FQGTGA. The CDR3 covers 13 residues. CDR3 protein: CASRTQPTETQYF. The CDR3 coding sequence is TGTGCCAGCAGAACCCAGCCGACAGAGACCCAGTACTTC.

V gene TRBV2 combines with J gene TRBJ2-1, with 14 nucleotides matching TRBD2. The CDR3 contains 16 residues. J was trimmed by 14 bases and V by 2 bases; bases with no gene match: 11. In germline, CDR1 is SNHLY, CDR2 FYNNEI. The CDR3 DNA is TGTGCCAGCAGTGAAACCCCGGGACTAGCGGGAGAGGGCGAGTTCTTC. It yields the protein CASSETPGLAGEGEFF.

V usage is TRBV5-6 and J usage is TRBJ2-5; 7 bases map to TRBD2. V was pared by 0 bases and J by 3 bases, with 11 bases of the junction left unmatched. There are 17 residues in the CDR3. CDR1 and CDR2 from the germline V gene are SGHDT and YYEEEE. CDR3 amino acids: CASSLVFVGLAEETQYF. Here the CDR3 DNA reads TGTGCCAGCAGCTTGGTTTTCGTTGGGCTAGCGGAAGAGACCCAGTACTTC.

The rearrangement joins TRBV7-9 to TRBJ2-3; 9 bases are a match to TRBD1. Losses at the gene ends were 6 bases for V and 2 bases for J; bases not matched to a gene: 3. Germline loops: CDR1 SEHNR, CDR2 FQNEAQ (reference sequence). This CDR3 spans 14 amino acids. CDR3 region: CASRGQGTTDTQYF. In DNA, the CDR3 is TGTGCCAGCAGAGGACAGGGGACCACAGATACGCAGTATTTT. Based on the CDR3 plus reference TRBV7-9 and TRBJ2-3, the full variable domain is DTGVSQNPRHKITKRGQNVTFRCDPISEHNRLYWYRQTLGQGPEFLTYFQNEAQLEKSRLLSDRFSAERPKGSFSTLEIQRTEQGDSAMYLCASRGQGTTDTQYFGPGTRLTVL.

This clone was counted only a few times. The identical CDR3 is also encoded by other nucleotide sequences in the sample. The CDR3 DNA reads TGTGCCAGCAGCGGGAGGCGCACAGATACGCAGTATTTT. Protein: CASSGRRTDTQYF. V and J are TRBV6-1 and TRBJ2-3; 7 nucleotides match TRBD2. Unmatched junction bases numbered 1, after V lost 6 bases and J lost 1 base. CDR1 MNHNS and CDR2 SASEGT come from the germline V gene. This CDR3 comprises 13 residues.

This clone was detected a few times. The chain carries TRBV7-9 and TRBJ1-1; D not resolved. Germline CDR1 is SEHNR and CDR2 is FQNEAQ (reference sequence). Deletions cut 1 base from V and 6 bases from J, with 12 bases between. The CDR3 covers 14 residues. This chain's CDR3 is CASSLEASRAEAFF. Written as DNA, the CDR3 is TGTGCCAGCAGCTTAGAGGCCAGTAGGGCTGAAGCTTTCTTT.

The V call is TRBV2, the J call TRBJ2-5; 9 bases align to TRBD1. J was trimmed by 4 bases and V by 8 bases; bases with no gene match: 5. This CDR3 is 13 amino acids long. In germline, CDR1 is SNHLY, CDR2 FYNNEI. CDR3 region: CASLWGQGETQYF. The DNA for the CDR3 is TGTGCCAGCCTATGGGGACAGGGAGAGACCCAGTACTTC. Filled out from reference TRBV2 and TRBJ2-5, the complete variable domain reads EPEVTQTPSHQVTQMGQEVILRCVPISNHLYFYWYRQILGQKVEFLVSFYNNEISEKSEIFDDQFSVERPDGSNFTLKIRSTKLEDSAMYFCASLWGQGETQYFGPGTRLLVL.

This chain connects TRBV6-5 to TRBJ2-2; TRBD1 or TRBD2 may be the D gene (5 bases each). The CDR3 runs 16 residues. CDR1 and CDR2 (germline): MNHEY, SVGAGI. V was trimmed by 4 bases and J by 1 base, leaving 13 bases between them. CDR3 loop: CASSSPGSGNTGELFF. The CDR3 DNA reads as TGTGCCAGCAGTTCGCCAGGGAGCGGGAACACCGGGGAGCTGTTTTTT.

The rearrangement uses TRBV6-1 and TRBJ1-5; a weak D match, TRBD1 (5 bases). V was shortened by 6 bases and J by 2 bases, with 11 bases between the two germline ends. The CDR3 consists of 14 residues. CDR1 is MNHNS, CDR2 SASEGT, per germline. The CDR3 reads CASSPWGGNQPQHF. CDR3 bases: TGTGCCAGCAGCCCGTGGGGGGGCAATCAGCCCCAGCATTTT.

Note on this clone: Distinct nucleotide sequences in the sample also encode this CDR3. The rearrangement uses TRBV18 and TRBJ1-1; no firm D call. The V gene's germline CDR1 is KGHSH and CDR2 LQKENI. Deletions cut 2 bases from V and 4 bases from J, with 8 bases between. The CDR3 covers 13 residues. CDR3 DNA sequence: TGTGCCAGCTCACCAGGAGGTAGCACTGAAGCTTTCTTT. Its protein is CASSPGGSTEAFF.

The rearrangement uses TRBV7-2 and TRBJ1-5; TRBD1 is a possible D gene (6 bases). The V gene lost 1 base and the J gene lost 4 bases, with 8 bases spanning the gap. Germline CDR1 reads SGHTA; CDR2 reads FQGNSA. CDR3 length equals 14 residues. CDR3 loop: CASSLGQVNQPQHF. In DNA, the CDR3 is TGTGCCAGCAGCTTAGGACAGGTAAATCAGCCCCAGCATTTT.

This clone occurred a few times. The V call is TRBV10-1, the J call TRBJ2-2; the match to TRBD1 covers 9 bases. Germline V lookup: CDR1 WNHNN, CDR2 SYGVQD (reference sequence). CDR3 length: 15 amino acids. After removal of 6 bases from V and 3 bases from J, the junction contained 5 bases not matched to a gene. CDR3 in amino acids: CASSSGTGHTGELFF. The CDR3 region has the DNA TGCGCCAGCAGCTCCGGGACAGGGCACACCGGGGAGCTGTTTTTT.

This chain joins TRBV19 and TRBJ1-2; the match to TRBD1 covers 8 bases. Germline assignment: CDR1 LNHDA and CDR2 SQIVND (reference sequence). V dropped 6 bases and J dropped 3; count of bases not matched to a gene: 6. CDR3 size: 14 residues. CDR3 in amino acids: CASRRTGSDYGYTF. DNA for the CDR3: TGTGCCAGTAGACGGACAGGGAGCGACTATGGCTACACCTTC.